Each of the 22 T cell receptor beta chains below was sequenced from the same sample in a study of T cell responses to AZD1222 COVID-19 vaccine. Clones were sequenced by immunoSEQ multiplex PCR, and TCRdb holds only the in-frame ones, with some missing. This sample has over 110,000 clones, with around 90% found just once. The starting material was peripheral blood, obtained on day 0 of AZD1222 vaccination. The receptors derive from an adult in good health.

The genes are TRBV11-2 and TRBJ2-1, with TRBD1 matching 8 bases. The trim removed 4 bases at V and 5 bases at J, leaving 4 bases unmatched. Germline lookup yields CDR1 SGHAT and CDR2 FQNNGV. This CDR3 is 14 amino acids long. The CDR3 is CASSSLTGDNEQFF. DNA for the CDR3: TGTGCCAGCAGCTCTTTGACAGGGGACAATGAGCAGTTCTTC. The entire variable domain, with the rest obtained from reference TRBV11-2 and TRBJ2-1, is as follows: EAGVAQSPRYKIIEKRQSVAFWCNPISGHATLYWYQQILGQGPKLLIQFQNNGVVDDSQLPKDRFSAERLKGVDSTLKIQPAKLEDSAVYLCASSSLTGDNEQFFGPGTRLTVL.

The chain recombines TRBV19 with TRBJ1-1; 7 positions match TRBD1. V lost 4 bases, J lost 4 bases, and 12 bases stayed unmatched. The CDR3 has 16 amino acids. Germline V lookup: CDR1 LNHDA, CDR2 SQIVND (reference sequence). The DNA of the CDR3 is TGTGCCAGTAGTAGACGACTTGACAGGGATCCCACTGAAGCTTTCTTT. This encodes CASSRRLDRDPTEAFF.

The CDR3 DNA reads TGTGCCAGCAGCCTCCGGGACACGACCTACAATGAGCAGTTCTTC. Its translation: CASSLRDTTYNEQFF. This chain uses TRBV27 with TRBJ2-1, with D possibly being TRBD1 (6 bases). V shed 6 bases and J shed 2 bases, with 14 bases lying between them. In germline, CDR1 is MNHEY, CDR2 SMNVEV (reference sequence). This CDR3 spans 15 amino acids.

This chain uses TRBV4-2 with TRBJ1-2; TRBD1 aligns across 8 bases. V dropped 10 bases and J dropped 5; count of bases not matched to a gene: 12. The CDR3 spans 14 residues. The germline V gene has CDR1 LGHNA and CDR2 YNFKEQ. The CDR3 DNA is TGTGCCACCCTGTCCTCACAGGGGGTGTATGGCTACACCTTC. It translates to CATLSSQGVYGYTF.

In its sample, this clone was seen once. V is TRBV5-3 and J is TRBJ2-1, with 8 positions matching TRBD1. TRBV5-3 qualifies as an ORF whose function is uncertain. Losses at the gene ends were 0 bases for V and 3 bases for J; bases not matched to a gene: 11. CDR3 size: 18 residues. The CDR3 coding sequence is TGTGCCAGAAGCTTGGTTATTAACCGGACAGGGTTCTACAATGAGCAGTTCTTC. It is translated as CARSLVINRTGFYNEQFF.

This chain uses TRBV12-3 or TRBV12-4 with TRBJ1-2; D is perhaps TRBD1 (6 bases). Between the trimmed V and J ends, which lost 8 bases and 7 bases, there was a span of 14 bases. The CDR3 has 12 residues. CDR3 amino acids: CASGQGSRGYTF. DNA for the CDR3: TGTGCCAGCGGCCAGGGGAGTCGTGGCTACACCTTC.

This sequence joins TRBV29-1 and TRBJ1-1; the D gene is possibly TRBD1 (5 bases). From germline, CDR1 is SQVTM and CDR2 ANQGSEA. V was trimmed by 6 bases and J by 5 bases, leaving 13 bases between them. The CDR3 runs to 12 residues. The CDR3 DNA sequence: TGCAGCGTGAGGGGTGGAGGAACTGAAGCTTTCTTT. It encodes CSVRGGGTEAFF.

The chain recombines TRBV6-5 with TRBJ1-2, with D perhaps TRBD1 (5 bases). The ends were cut back, 2 bases at V and 3 bases at J, with 7 bases in the middle. Looked up from germline, CDR1 is MNHEY and CDR2 is SVGAGI. This CDR3 is 13 amino acids long. Here the CDR3 reads CASSYGADYGYTF. The CDR3 nucleotides are TGTGCCAGCAGTTACGGGGCTGACTATGGCTACACCTTC.

V and J are TRBV10-2 and TRBJ2-1, with 9 bases aligning to TRBD1. The germline V gene has CDR1 WSHSY and CDR2 SAAADI. The CDR3 is 15 amino acids. V gave up 8 bases and J gave up 6 bases; unmatched junction bases: 11. This CDR3 reads CASPRTGVTANEQFF. The CDR3 region has the DNA TGCGCCAGCCCCAGGACAGGGGTTACGGCCAATGAGCAGTTCTTC.

The chain recombines TRBV7-9 with TRBJ2-3; D is possibly TRBD1 (6 bases). CDR3 size: 14 residues. From germline, CDR1 is SEHNR and CDR2 FQNEAQ (reference sequence). V lost 1 base, J lost 3 bases, and 8 bases lay in between. CDR3 DNA sequence: TGTGCCAGCAGCTTAGATCAGGGGACAGATACGCAGTATTTT. Its translation: CASSLDQGTDTQYF. Using reference TRBV7-9 and TRBJ2-3 for the parts outside the CDR3, the full variable domain is DTGVSQNPRHKITKRGQNVTFRCDPISEHNRLYWYRQTLGQGPEFLTYFQNEAQLEKSRLLSDRFSAERPKGSFSTLEIQRTEQGDSAMYLCASSLDQGTDTQYFGPGTRLTVL.

This clone was seen a single time. This sequence joins TRBV11-3 and TRBJ1-1; D perhaps matches TRBD1 (5 bases). V was cut by 2 bases and J by 4 bases, with 11 bases left in between. The CDR3 is made up of 14 amino acids. The germline gives CDR1 SGHNT, CDR2 YENEEA. This chain's CDR3 is CASSLIGQGTEAFF. The CDR3 region has the DNA TGTGCCAGCAGCTTAATCGGCCAGGGCACTGAAGCTTTCTTT. The whole variable domain, remainder taken from reference TRBV11-3 and TRBJ1-1, is EAGVVQSPRYKIIEKKQPVAFWCNPISGHNTLYWYLQNLGQGPELLIRYENEEAVDDSQLPKDRFSAERLKGVDSTLKIQPAELGDSAVYLCASSLIGQGTEAFFGQGTRLTVV.

The chain employs TRBV5-1 and TRBJ1-1; a weak D match, TRBD1 (6 bases). V was trimmed by 4 bases and J by 4 bases, leaving 11 bases between them. Germline-derived CDR1 and CDR2 are SGHRS and YFSETQ. CDR3 length: 13 amino acids. CDR3 loop: CASSDPRGTEAFF. The CDR3 bases are TGCGCCAGCAGCGACCCCAGGGGCACTGAAGCTTTCTTT. Together with reference TRBV5-1 and TRBJ1-1, the CDR3 gives the full variable domain: KAGVTQTPRYLIKTRGQQVTLSCSPISGHRSVSWYQQTPGQGLQFLFEYFSETQRNKGNFPGRFSGRQFSNSRSEMNVSTLELGDSALYLCASSDPRGTEAFFGQGTRLTVV.

This sequence joins TRBV6-2 or TRBV6-3 and TRBJ1-6; D is possibly TRBD1 (6 bases). The V end lost 3 bases, the J end lost 7 bases, and 10 bases lay between the germline ends. In germline, CDR1 is MNHEY, CDR2 SVGEGT. This CDR3 contains 14 residues. The CDR3 loop reads CASSYQGQNSPLHF. CDR3 DNA sequence: TGTGCCAGCAGTTATCAGGGGCAGAATTCACCCCTCCACTTT.

The rearrangement uses TRBV14 and TRBJ1-4, with D unclear. Germline values: CDR1 SGHDN, CDR2 FVKESK. This CDR3 has 12 amino acids. V gave up 5 bases and J gave up 4 bases, with 5 bases separating them. The DNA of the CDR3 is TGTGCCAGCAGCTTAATTAATGAAAAACTGTTTTTT. Its protein is CASSLINEKLFF.

The rearrangement uses TRBV6-2 or TRBV6-3 and TRBJ1-2; D gene ambiguous. V gave up 6 bases and J gave up 4 bases, with 9 bases separating them. In germline, CDR1 is MNHEY, CDR2 SVGEGT. The CDR3 is made up of 12 amino acids. The CDR3 DNA reads TGTGCCAGCAGCGCTAGGATCTATGGCTACACCTTC. Encoded protein: CASSARIYGYTF.

CDR3 sequence (DNA): TGTGCCACCAGCAGCACACGGGGGAATCAGCCCCAGCATTTT. Translating it yields CATSSTRGNQPQHF. The chain couples TRBV15 to TRBJ1-5; D perhaps matches TRBD1 (5 bases). Germline lookup yields CDR1 LNHNV and CDR2 YYDKDF (reference sequence). Trimming shortened V by 3 bases and J by 4 bases, and 10 bases separated the two germline ends. The CDR3 spans 14 residues.

In this sample, this clone turned up a few times. The V call is TRBV2, the J call TRBJ2-7; TRBD1 aligns across 7 bases. Looked up from germline, CDR1 is SNHLY and CDR2 is FYNNEI. V trimming: 3 bases; J trimming: 6 bases; junction bases outside the gene matches: 14. This CDR3 is 16 amino acids long. The CDR3 spells CASSELVGGQRPEQYF. CDR3 sequence (DNA): TGTGCCAGCAGTGAGTTGGTAGGGGGACAGAGGCCCGAGCAGTACTTC.

The chain couples TRBV19 to TRBJ1-4, with D tentatively TRBD1 (5 bases). The CDR3 length is 15 residues. Germline CDR1 and CDR2: LNHDA and SQIVND (reference sequence). V was shortened by 3 bases and J by 7 bases, with 15 bases between the two germline ends. The CDR3 region has the DNA TGTGCCAGTAGTATCGTCCAGGGATTGGGTGAAAAACTGTTTTTT. Protein product: CASSIVQGLGEKLFF.

The V gene is TRBV20-1, the J gene TRBJ2-1; 12 bases line up with TRBD2. Germline V gives CDR1 DFQATT, CDR2 SNEGSKA (reference sequence). The CDR3 length is 15 residues. Germline trimming cut 3 bases from V and 3 bases from J; bases unmatched to any gene: 3. The CDR3 DNA follows: TGCAGTGCTAGTCGGACTAGCGGGGTCTACAATGAGCAGTTCTTC. The encoded protein is CSASRTSGVYNEQFF.

In its sample, this clone was seen once. The V and J genes are TRBV4-1 and TRBJ1-2; possible D gene TRBD1, 6 bases. In germline, CDR1 is MGHRA, CDR2 YSYEKL. The ends were cut back, 0 bases at V and 4 bases at J, with 12 bases in the middle. CDR3 size: 15 residues. CDR3 loop: CASSQDNRVIYGYTF. DNA for the CDR3: TGCGCCAGCAGCCAAGATAACAGGGTAATCTATGGCTACACCTTC.

The chain has TRBV28 and TRBJ2-1, with D tentatively TRBD2 (5 bases). Germline values: CDR1 MDHEN, CDR2 SYDVKM. The V and J ends lost 3 bases and 9 bases respectively, with 18 bases between them. The CDR3 length is 15 residues. In nucleotides, the CDR3 is TGTGCCAGCAGTTTTGGACTTAAAGGACGGGGTGAGCAGTTCTTC. Its translation: CASSFGLKGRGEQFF.

A single count supports this clone. The V gene is TRBV6-5, the J gene TRBJ2-7, with 10 bases identical to TRBD1. Germline V gene lookup returns CDR1 MNHEY and CDR2 SVGAGI. The CDR3 is 15 amino acids. The trim removed 4 bases at V and 5 bases at J, leaving 8 bases unmatched. In DNA form, the CDR3 reads TGTGCCAGCAGTTCTTGGACAGGGGGTGGCGACGAGCAGTACTTC. Translation: CASSSWTGGGDEQYF.